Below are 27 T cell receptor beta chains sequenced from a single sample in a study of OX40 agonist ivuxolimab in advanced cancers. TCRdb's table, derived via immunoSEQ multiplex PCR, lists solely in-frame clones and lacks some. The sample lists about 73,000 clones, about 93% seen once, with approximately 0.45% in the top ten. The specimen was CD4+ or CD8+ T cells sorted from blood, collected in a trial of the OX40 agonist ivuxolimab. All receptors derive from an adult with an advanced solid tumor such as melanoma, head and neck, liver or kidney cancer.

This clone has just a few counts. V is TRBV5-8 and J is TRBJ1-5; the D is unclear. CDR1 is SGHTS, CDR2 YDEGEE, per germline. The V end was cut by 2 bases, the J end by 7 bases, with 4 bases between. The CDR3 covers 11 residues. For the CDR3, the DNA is TGTGCCAGCAGCTTAATGCAGCCCCAGCATTTT. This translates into CASSLMQPQHF.

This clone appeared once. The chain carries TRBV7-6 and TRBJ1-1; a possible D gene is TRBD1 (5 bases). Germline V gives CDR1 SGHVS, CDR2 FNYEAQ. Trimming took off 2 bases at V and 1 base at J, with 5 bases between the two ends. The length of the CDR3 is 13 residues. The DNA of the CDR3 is TGTGCCAGCAGCTTACAGGGGAACACTGAAGCTTTCTTT. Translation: CASSLQGNTEAFF. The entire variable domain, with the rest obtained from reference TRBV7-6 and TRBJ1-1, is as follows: GAGVSQSPRYKVTKRGQDVALRCDPISGHVSLYWYRQALGQGPEFLTYFNYEAQQDKSGLPNDRFSAERPEGSISTLTIQRTEQRDSAMYRCASSLQGNTEAFFGQGTRLTVV.

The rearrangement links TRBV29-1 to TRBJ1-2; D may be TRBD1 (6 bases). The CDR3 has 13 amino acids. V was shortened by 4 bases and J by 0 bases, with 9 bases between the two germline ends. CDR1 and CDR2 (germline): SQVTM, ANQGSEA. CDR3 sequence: CSVGTGPNYGYTF. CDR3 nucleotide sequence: TGCAGCGTTGGTACAGGGCCTAACTATGGCTACACCTTC.

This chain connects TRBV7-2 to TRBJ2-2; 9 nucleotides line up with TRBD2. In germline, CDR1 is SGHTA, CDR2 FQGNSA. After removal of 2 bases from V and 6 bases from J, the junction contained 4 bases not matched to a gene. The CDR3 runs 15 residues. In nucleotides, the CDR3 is TGTGCCAGCAGCTTAAAGGCGGGAGGGCCCGGGGAGCTGTTTTTT. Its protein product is CASSLKAGGPGELFF.

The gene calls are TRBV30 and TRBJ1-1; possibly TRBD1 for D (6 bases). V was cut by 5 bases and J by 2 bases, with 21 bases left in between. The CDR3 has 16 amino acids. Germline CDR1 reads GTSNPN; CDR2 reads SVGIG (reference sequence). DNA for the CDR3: TGTGCCTGGTTGGGGCCAGGAGGCAGGGGAAACACTGAAGCTTTCTTT. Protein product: CAWLGPGGRGNTEAFF.

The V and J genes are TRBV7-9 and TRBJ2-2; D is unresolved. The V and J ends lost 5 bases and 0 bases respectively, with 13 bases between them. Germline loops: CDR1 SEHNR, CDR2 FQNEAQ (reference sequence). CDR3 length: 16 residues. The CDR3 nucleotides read TGTGCCAGCAGCGGCCCCGGGCTTTCGAACACCGGGGAGCTGTTTTTT. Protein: CASSGPGLSNTGELFF.

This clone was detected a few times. This chain's CDR3 is CASSLVGSGDLNIQYF. CDR3 DNA sequence: TGTGCCAGCTCACTTGTGGGATCGGGGGACCTAAACATTCAGTACTTC. V is TRBV19 and J is TRBJ2-4; D might be TRBD2 (6 bases). The germline V gene has CDR1 LNHDA and CDR2 SQIVND (reference sequence). The CDR3 consists of 16 residues. Trimming left V 9 bases short and J 6 bases short, with 24 bases between.

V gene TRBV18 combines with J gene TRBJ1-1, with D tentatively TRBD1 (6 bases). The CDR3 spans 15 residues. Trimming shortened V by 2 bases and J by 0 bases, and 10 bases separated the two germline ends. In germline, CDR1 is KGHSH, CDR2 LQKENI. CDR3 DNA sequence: TGTGCCAGCTCACCAAGGACAGAGATGAACACTGAAGCTTTCTTT. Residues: CASSPRTEMNTEAFF.

The CDR3 sequence: CASSLGGQNGPDTQYF. CDR3 bases: TGCGCCAGCAGCTTGGGGGGGCAGAACGGGCCAGATACGCAGTATTTT. This chain uses TRBV5-1 with TRBJ2-3; D possibly corresponds to TRBD1 (6 bases). The CDR3 is 16 residues long. Trimming removed 0 bases at V and 4 bases at J, with 15 bases between. Germline V gives CDR1 SGHRS, CDR2 YFSETQ.

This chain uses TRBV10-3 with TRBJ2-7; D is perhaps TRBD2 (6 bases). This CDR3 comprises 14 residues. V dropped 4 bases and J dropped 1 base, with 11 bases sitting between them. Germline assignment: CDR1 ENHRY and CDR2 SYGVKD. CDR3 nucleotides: TGTGCCATCAGTGCGGGGGACCGATCCTACGAGCAGTACTTC. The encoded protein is CAISAGDRSYEQYF.

CDR3 protein: CASSLGDRASTDTQYF. In DNA form, the CDR3 reads TGTGCCAGCAGCTTAGGGGACAGGGCTAGCACAGATACGCAGTATTTT. The chain couples TRBV5-6 to TRBJ2-3; TRBD1 aligns across 9 bases. The CDR3 covers 16 residues. Germline CDR1 is SGHDT and CDR2 is YYEEEE. V trimming: 2 bases; J trimming: 0 bases; junction bases outside the gene matches: 4.

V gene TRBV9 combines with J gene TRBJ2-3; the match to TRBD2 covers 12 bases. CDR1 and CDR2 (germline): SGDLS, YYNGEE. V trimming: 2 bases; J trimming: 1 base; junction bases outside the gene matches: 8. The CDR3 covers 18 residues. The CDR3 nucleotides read TGTGCCAGCAGCGTTCTAGCGGGAGGGCCTTGGGGCACAGATACGCAGTATTTT. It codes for CASSVLAGGPWGTDTQYF.

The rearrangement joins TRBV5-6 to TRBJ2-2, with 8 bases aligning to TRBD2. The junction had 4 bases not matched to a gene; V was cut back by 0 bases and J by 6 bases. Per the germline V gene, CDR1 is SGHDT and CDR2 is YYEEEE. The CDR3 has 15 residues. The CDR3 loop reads CASSLGSGKAGELFF. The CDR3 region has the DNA TGTGCCAGCAGCTTGGGTAGCGGGAAGGCCGGGGAGCTGTTTTTT.

The CDR3 reads CASSPRLAFHEQYF. Written as DNA, the CDR3 is TGTGCCAGCTCACCTCGACTAGCTTTCCACGAGCAGTACTTC. The chain links TRBV18 to TRBJ2-7, with 7 bases lining up with TRBD2. Germline V gene sequence: CDR1 KGHSH, CDR2 LQKENI. The CDR3 totals 14 residues. Unmatched junction bases numbered 7, after V lost 3 bases and J lost 5 bases.

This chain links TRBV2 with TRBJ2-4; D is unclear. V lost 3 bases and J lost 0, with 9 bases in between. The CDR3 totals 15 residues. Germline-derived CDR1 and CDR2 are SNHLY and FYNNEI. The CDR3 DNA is TGTGCCAGCAGTGACGCCCAGATAGCCAAAAACATTCAGTACTTC. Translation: CASSDAQIAKNIQYF.

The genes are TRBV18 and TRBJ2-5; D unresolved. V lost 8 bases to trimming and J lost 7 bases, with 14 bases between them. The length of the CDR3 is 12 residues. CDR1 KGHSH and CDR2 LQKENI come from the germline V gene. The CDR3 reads CASAAAGGTQYF. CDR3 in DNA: TGTGCCAGCGCGGCGGCAGGTGGGACCCAGTACTTC.

DNA of the CDR3: TGTGCCAGCAGCCGGCTAGCGGGAGGATTAGGCGGGGAGCTGTTTTTT. Translated, it gives CASSRLAGGLGGELFF. J is TRBJ2-2 and V is TRBV14; 11 positions match TRBD2. Per germline, CDR1 SGHDN and CDR2 FVKESK. The CDR3 extends over 16 amino acids. Losses at the gene ends were 4 bases for V and 7 bases for J; bases not matched to a gene: 8. The full variable domain, with the rest looked up from reference TRBV14 and TRBJ2-2, is EAGVTQFPSHSVIEKGQTVTLRCDPISGHDNLYWYRRVMGKEIKFLLHFVKESKQDESGMPNNRFLAERTGGTYSTLKVQPAELEDSGVYFCASSRLAGGLGGELFFGEGSRLTVL.

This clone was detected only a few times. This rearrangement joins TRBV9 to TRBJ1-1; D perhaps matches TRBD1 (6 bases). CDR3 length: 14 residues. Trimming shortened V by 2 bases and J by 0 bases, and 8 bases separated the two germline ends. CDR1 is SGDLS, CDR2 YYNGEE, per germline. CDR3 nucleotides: TGTGCCAGCAGCGTTACAGGGATGAACACTGAAGCTTTCTTT. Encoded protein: CASSVTGMNTEAFF.

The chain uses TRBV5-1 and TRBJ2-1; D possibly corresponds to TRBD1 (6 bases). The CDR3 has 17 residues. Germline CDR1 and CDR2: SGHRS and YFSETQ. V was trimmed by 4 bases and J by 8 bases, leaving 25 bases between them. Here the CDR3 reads CASSHSGAPTNGDEQFF. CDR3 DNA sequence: TGCGCCAGCAGCCACTCAGGGGCGCCGACTAATGGGGATGAGCAGTTCTTC.

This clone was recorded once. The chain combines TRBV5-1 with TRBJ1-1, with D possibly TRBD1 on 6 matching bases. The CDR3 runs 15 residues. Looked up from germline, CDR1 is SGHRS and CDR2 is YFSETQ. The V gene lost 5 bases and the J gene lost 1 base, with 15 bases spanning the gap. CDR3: CASSQSGGRNTEAFF. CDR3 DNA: TGCGCCAGCAGTCAATCCGGGGGGCGGAACACTGAAGCTTTCTTT. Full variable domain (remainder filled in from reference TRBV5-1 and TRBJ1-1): KAGVTQTPRYLIKTRGQQVTLSCSPISGHRSVSWYQQTPGQGLQFLFEYFSETQRNKGNFPGRFSGRQFSNSRSEMNVSTLELGDSALYLCASSQSGGRNTEAFFGQGTRLTVV.

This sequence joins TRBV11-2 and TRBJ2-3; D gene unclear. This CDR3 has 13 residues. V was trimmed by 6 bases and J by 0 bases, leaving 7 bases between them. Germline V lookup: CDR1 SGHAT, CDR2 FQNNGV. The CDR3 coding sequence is TGTGCCAGCAGACCGACTAGCACAGATACGCAGTATTTT. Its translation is CASRPTSTDTQYF.

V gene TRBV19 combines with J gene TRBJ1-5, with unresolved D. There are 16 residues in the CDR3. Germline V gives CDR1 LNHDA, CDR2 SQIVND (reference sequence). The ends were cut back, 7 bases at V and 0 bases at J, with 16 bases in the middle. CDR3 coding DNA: TGTGCCAGTACCCTCCGGACGGATTATAGCAATCAGCCCCAGCATTTT. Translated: CASTLRTDYSNQPQHF. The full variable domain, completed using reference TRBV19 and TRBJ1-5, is DGGITQSPKYLFRKEGQNVTLSCEQNLNHDAMYWYRQDPGQGLRLIYYSQIVNDFQKGDIAEGYSVSREKKESFPLTVTSAQKNPTAFYLCASTLRTDYSNQPQHFGDGTRLSIL.

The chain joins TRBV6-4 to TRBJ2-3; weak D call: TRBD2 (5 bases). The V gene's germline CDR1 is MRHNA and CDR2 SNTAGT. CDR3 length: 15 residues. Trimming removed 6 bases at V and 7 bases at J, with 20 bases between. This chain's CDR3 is CASSLRAGYSNTQYF. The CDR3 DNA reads TGTGCCAGCAGCCTAAGGGCGGGCTACTCAAATACGCAGTATTTT.

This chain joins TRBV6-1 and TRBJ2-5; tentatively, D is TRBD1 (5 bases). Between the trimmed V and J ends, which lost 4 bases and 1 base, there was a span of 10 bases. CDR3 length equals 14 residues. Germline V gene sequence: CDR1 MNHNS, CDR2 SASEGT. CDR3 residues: CASSGRQPQETQYF. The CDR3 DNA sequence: TGTGCCAGCAGTGGTCGACAGCCCCAAGAGACCCAGTACTTC.

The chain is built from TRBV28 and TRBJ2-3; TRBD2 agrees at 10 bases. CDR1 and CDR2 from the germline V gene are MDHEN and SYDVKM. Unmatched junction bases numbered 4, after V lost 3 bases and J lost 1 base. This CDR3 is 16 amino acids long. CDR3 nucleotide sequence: TGTGCCAGCAGTTTTTCGAGCGGGAGGGGCACAGATACGCAGTATTTT. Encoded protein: CASSFSSGRGTDTQYF.

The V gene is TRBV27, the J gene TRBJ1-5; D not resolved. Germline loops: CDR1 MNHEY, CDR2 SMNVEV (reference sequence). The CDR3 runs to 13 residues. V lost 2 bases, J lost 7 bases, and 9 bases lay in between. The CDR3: CASSLQRRQPQHF. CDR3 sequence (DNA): TGTGCCAGCAGTTTACAGCGGAGGCAGCCCCAGCATTTT.

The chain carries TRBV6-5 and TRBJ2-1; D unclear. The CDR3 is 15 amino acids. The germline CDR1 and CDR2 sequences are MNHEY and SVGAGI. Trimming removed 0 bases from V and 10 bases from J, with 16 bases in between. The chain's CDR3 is CASSYSVTVAIEQFF. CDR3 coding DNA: TGTGCCAGCAGTTACTCGGTAACTGTAGCAATAGAGCAGTTCTTC.